A single T cell receptor beta chain is shown here with its context. The antigen remains undetermined. The data were obtained in a study of tumor-infiltrating lymphocytes in primary liver carcinoma. Study-wide results and caveats: Lesser overlap characterized tumor-adjacent and tumor-blood pairs relative to tumor region pairs.

In addition to blood RNA drawn from unsorted whole blood, germline DNA was extracted. No patient had received treatment, and all had chronic HBV infection. Peripheral blood, around 4 milliliters, was collected prior to surgery. TCR beta cDNA was reverse-transcribed from 450 to 500 ng of total RNA. The reaction used a constant-region primer and ProtoScript II reverse transcriptase. Slightly modified ARM-PCR with three nested multiplex PCR rounds yielded TCR beta libraries. The two initial PCR rounds, about 9 cycles each, used TRBV1-TRBV30 forward and C-beta reverse primers. Each CDR3 protein is one row after TCRdb ran MiXCR on the multiplex PCR reads. The table lists approximately 330,000 distinct CDR3 sequences, less than 70% of them singletons. The length of the CDR3 is 16 residues. Germline V gene lookup returns CDR1 SGHDT and CDR2 YYEEEE. Germline trimming cut 4 bases from V and 0 bases from J; bases unmatched to any gene: 8.

What was sequenced was peripheral blood. The receptor was derived from a man aged 40-49 years with primary liver carcinoma and hepatitis B virus infection. The rearrangement joins TRBV5-6 to TRBJ2-7, with 9 bases matching TRBD2. CDR3: CASSNTWREGSYEQYF. The CDR3 coding sequence is TGTGCCAGCAGCAATACTTGGCGGGAGGGCTCCTACGAGCAGTACTTC.